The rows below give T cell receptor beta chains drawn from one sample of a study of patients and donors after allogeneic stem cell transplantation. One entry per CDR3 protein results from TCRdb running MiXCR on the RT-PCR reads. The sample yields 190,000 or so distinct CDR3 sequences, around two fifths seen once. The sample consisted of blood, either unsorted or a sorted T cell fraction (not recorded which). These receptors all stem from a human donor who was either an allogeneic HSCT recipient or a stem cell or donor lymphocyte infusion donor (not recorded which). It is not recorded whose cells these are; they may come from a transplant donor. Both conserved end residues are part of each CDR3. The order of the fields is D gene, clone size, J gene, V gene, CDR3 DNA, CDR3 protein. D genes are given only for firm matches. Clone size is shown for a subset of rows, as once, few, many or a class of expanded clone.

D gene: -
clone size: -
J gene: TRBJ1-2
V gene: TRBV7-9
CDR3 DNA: TGTGCCAGCAGCTCGGGCCATAACTATGGCTACACCTTC
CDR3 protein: CASSSGHNYGYTF

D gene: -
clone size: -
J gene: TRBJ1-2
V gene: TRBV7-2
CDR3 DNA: TGTGCCAGCAGCACACCCTATGGCTACACCTTC
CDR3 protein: CASSTPYGYTF

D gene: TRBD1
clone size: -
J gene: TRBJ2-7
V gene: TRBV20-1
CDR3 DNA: TGCAGTGCAACCGGGACAGGGTACGACGAGCAGTACTTC
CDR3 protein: CSATGTGYDEQYF

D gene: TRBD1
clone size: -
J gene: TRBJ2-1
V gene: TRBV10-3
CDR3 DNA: TGTGCCATCAATGAACCGGGACAGGGCTACAATGAGCAGTTCTTC
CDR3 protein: CAINEPGQGYNEQFF

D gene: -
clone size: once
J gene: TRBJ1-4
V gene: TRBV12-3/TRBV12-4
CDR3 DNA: TGTGCCAGCAGTTTTTCCCAGGGACGAAAACTGTTTTTT
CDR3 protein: CASSFSQGRKLFF

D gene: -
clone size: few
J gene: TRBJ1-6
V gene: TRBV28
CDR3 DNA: TGTGCCAGCAGTTTCGCCCGGACTGTGCCTAATTCACCCCTCCACTTT
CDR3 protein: CASSFARTVPNSPLHF

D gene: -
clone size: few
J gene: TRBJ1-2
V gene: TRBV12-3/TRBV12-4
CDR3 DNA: TGTGCCAGCCGAGTGGGCCTCTATGGCTACACCTTC
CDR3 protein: CASRVGLYGYTF

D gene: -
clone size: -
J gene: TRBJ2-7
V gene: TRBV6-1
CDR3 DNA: TGTGCCAGCAGTGTCCCAGGCCGCACCTACGAGCAGTACTTC
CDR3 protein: CASSVPGRTYEQYF

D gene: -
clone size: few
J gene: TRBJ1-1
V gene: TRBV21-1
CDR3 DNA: TGTGCCAGCAGCAATTGGAGGAACACTGAAGCTTTCTTT
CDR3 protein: CASSNWRNTEAFF

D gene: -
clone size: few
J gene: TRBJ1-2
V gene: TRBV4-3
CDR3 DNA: TGCGCCAGCAGCCAAGACAGGGCGCGCGGCTACACCTTC
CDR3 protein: CASSQDRARGYTF

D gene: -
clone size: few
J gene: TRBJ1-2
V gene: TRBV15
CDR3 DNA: TGTGCCACCAGCAGAGTAATAAGCCGCGCTAACTATGGCTACACCTTC
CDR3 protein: CATSRVISRANYGYTF

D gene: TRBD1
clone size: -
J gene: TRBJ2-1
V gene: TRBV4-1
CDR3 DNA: TGCGCCAGCAGCCGACGGACAGGGGATTACAATGAGCAGTTCTTC
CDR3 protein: CASSRRTGDYNEQFF

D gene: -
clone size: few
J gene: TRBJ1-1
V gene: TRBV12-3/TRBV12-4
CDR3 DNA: TGTGCCAGCAGTGAACAGGGAGTTGGCACTGAAGCTTTCTTT
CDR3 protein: CASSEQGVGTEAFF

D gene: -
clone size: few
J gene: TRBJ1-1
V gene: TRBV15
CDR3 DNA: TGTGCCACCAGCAGAATGCTGAGGGAGGGGGACACTGAAGCTTTCTTT
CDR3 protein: CATSRMLREGDTEAFF

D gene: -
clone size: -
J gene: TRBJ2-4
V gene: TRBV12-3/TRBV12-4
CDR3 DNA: TGTGCCAGCAGTATTTTGACAGCCTCGGCCAAAAACATTCAGTACTTC
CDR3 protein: CASSILTASAKNIQYF

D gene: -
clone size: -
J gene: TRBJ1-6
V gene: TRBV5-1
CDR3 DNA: TGCGCCAGCAGATCCACGACCCCGAGGACTATTGGGTCACCCCTCCACTTT
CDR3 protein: CASRSTTPRTIGSPLHF

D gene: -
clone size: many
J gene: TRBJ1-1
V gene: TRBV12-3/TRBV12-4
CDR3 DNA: TGTGCCAGCAGTCGCAGTGGTGGCACTGAAGCTTTCTTT
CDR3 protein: CASSRSGGTEAFF

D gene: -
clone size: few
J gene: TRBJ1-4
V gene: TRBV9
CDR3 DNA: TGTGCCAGCAGCGTAGGGTATCTCGACAATGAAAAACTGTTTTTT
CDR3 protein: CASSVGYLDNEKLFF

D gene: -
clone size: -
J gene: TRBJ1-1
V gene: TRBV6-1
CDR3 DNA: TGTGCCATCTACAGATCCATGAACACTGAAGCTTTCTTT
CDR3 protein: CAIYRSMNTEAFF

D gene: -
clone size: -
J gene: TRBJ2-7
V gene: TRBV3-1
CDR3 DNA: TGTGCCAGCAGCCAAGATCCCCAGCCCGAGCAGTACTTC
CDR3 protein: CASSQDPQPEQYF

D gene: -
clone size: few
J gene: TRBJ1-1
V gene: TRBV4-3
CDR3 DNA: TGCGCCAGCAGCCAAGACACGGGGTCGGGGACTGAAGCTTTCTTT
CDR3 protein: CASSQDTGSGTEAFF

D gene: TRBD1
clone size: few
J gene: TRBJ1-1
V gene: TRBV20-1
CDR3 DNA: TGCAGTGCTAGGGTGACAGGGTTAACTGAAGCTTTCTTT
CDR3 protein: CSARVTGLTEAFF

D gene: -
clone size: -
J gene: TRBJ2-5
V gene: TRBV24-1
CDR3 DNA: TGTGCCACCAGTGATCTCGACGGAAACAAAAGGACCCAGTACTTC
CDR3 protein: CATSDLDGNKRTQYF

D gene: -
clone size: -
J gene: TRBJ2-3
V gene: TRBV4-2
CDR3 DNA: TGTGCCAGCAGCCAAGATGTTACCGAAGGGGCTCGTACGCAGTATTTT
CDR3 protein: CASSQDVTEGARTQYF

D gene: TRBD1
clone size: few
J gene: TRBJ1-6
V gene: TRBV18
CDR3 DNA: TGTGCCAGCTCACAGGACAGGGGTAGTTCACCCCTCCACTTT
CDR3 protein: CASSQDRGSSPLHF

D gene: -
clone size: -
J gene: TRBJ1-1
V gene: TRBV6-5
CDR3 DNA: TGTGCCAGCAGTTATACGAGGCGAACTGAAGCTTTCTTT
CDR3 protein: CASSYTRRTEAFF

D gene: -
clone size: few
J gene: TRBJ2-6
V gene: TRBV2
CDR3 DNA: TGTGCCAGCAGTGAAAACTCTGGGGCCAACGTCCTGACTTTC
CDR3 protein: CASSENSGANVLTF